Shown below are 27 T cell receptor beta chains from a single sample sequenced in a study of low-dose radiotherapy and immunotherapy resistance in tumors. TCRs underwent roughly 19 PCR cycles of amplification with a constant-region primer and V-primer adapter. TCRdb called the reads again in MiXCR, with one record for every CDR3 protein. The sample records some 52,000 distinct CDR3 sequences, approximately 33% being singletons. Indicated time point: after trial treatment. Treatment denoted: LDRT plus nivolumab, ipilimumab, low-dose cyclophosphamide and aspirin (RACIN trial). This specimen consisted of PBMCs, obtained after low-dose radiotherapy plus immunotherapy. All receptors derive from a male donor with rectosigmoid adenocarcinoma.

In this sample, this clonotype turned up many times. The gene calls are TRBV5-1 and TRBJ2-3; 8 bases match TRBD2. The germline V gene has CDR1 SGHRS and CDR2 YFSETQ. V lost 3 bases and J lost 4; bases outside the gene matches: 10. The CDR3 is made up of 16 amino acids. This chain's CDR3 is CASSSGGPLGADTQYF. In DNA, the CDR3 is TGCGCCAGCAGCTCGGGAGGGCCGTTGGGTGCAGATACGCAGTATTTT.

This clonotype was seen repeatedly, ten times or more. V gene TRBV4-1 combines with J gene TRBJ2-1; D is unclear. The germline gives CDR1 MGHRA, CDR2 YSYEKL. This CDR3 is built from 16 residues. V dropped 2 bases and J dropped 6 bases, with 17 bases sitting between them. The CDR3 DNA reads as TGCGCCAGCAGCCAAATGGGCTTTTTAGATCCCAATGAGCAGTTCTTC. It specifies CASSQMGFLDPNEQFF.

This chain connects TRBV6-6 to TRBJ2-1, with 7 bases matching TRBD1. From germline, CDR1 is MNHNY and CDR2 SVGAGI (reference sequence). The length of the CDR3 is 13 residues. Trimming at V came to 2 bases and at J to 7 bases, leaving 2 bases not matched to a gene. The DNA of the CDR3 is TGTGCCAGCAGTTACAACAGGGGAAATGAGCAGTTCTTC. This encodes CASSYNRGNEQFF.

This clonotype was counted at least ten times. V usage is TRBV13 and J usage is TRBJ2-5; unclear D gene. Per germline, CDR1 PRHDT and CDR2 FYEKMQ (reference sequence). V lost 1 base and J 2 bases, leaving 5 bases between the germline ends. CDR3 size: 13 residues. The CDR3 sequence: CASSLAIQETQYF. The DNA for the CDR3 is TGTGCCAGCAGCTTAGCCATACAAGAGACCCAGTACTTC.

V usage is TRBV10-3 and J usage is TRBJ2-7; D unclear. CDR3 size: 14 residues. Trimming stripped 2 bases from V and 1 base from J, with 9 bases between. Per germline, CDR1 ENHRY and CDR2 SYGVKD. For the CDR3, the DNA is TGTGCCATCAGTGAGGAGGCCTCGTCCTACGAGCAGTACTTC. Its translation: CAISEEASSYEQYF.

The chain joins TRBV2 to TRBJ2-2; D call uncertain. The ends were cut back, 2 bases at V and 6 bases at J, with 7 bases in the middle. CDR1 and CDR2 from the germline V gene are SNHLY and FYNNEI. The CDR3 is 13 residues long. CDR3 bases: TGTGCCAGCAGTGAATTCCCGGCCGGGGAGCTGTTTTTT. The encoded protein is CASSEFPAGELFF.

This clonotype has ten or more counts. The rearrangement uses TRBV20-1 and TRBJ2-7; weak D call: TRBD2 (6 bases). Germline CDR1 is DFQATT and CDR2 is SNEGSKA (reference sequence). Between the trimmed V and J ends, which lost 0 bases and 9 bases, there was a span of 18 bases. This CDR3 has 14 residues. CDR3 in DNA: TGCAGTGCTAGAGAGGCGCTAGCGATCCCCGGGCAGTACTTC. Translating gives CSAREALAIPGQYF.

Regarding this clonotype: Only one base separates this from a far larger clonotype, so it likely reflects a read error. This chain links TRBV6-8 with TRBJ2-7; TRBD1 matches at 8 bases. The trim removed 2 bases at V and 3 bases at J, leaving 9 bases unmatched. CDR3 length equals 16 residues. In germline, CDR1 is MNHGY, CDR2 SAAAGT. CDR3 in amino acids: CASSYPGQGAGYEQYF. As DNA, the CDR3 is TGTGCCAGCAGTTACCCCGGTCAGGGGGCCGGCTACGAGCAGTACTTC.

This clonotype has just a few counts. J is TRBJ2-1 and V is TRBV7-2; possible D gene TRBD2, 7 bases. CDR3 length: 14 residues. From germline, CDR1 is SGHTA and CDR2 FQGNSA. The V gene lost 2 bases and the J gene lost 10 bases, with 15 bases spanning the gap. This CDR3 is CASSLLGGGVEQFF. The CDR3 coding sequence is TGTGCCAGCAGCTTATTAGGGGGGGGGGTGGAGCAGTTCTTC.

This CDR3 reads CASSDGSTNEKLFF. As DNA, the CDR3 is TGTGCCAGCAGTGACGGCAGCACTAATGAAAAACTGTTTTTT. This chain connects TRBV2 to TRBJ1-4; no definite D call. The germline V and J ends were trimmed by 3 bases and 2 bases, with 7 bases remaining between them. CDR3 length: 14 amino acids. The germline CDR1 and CDR2 sequences are SNHLY and FYNNEI.

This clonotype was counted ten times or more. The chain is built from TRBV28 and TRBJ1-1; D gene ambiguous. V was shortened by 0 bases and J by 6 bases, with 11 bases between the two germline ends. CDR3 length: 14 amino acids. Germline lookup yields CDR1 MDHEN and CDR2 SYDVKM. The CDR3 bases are TGTGCCAGCAGTTTATGGGGAATCCGGTCTGAAGCTTTCTTT. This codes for CASSLWGIRSEAFF.

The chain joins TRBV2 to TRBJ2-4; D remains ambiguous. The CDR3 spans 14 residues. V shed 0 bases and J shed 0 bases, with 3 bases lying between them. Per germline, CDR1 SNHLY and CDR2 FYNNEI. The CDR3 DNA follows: TGTGCCAGCAGTGAAGCGCTAGCCAAAAACATTCAGTACTTC. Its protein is CASSEALAKNIQYF.

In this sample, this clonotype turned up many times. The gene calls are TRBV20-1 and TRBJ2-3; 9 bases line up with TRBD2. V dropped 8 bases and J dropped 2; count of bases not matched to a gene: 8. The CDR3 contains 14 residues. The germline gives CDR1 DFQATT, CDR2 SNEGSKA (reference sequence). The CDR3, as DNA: TGCAGTTGGATTAGCGGGGGTTACACAGATACGCAGTATTTT. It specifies CSWISGGYTDTQYF.

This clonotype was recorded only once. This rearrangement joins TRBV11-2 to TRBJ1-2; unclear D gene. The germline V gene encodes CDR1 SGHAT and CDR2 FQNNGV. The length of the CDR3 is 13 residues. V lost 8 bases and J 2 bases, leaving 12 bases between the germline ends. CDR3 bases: TGTGCCAGCTCCAGAGATTTCAACTATGGCTACACCTTC. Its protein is CASSRDFNYGYTF.

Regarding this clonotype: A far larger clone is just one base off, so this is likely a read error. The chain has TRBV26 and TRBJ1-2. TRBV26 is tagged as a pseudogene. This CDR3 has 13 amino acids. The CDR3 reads CASSPDVQYGYTF. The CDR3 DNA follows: TGTGCCAGCAGTCCGGACGTACAATATGGCTACACCTTC.

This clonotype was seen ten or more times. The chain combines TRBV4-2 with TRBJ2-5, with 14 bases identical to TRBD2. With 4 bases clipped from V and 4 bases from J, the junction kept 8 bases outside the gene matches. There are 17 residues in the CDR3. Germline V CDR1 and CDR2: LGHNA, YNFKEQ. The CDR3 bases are TGTGCCAGCAGCCCTGGGACTAGCGGGAGTGGGGGAGAGACCCAGTACTTC. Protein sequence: CASSPGTSGSGGETQYF.

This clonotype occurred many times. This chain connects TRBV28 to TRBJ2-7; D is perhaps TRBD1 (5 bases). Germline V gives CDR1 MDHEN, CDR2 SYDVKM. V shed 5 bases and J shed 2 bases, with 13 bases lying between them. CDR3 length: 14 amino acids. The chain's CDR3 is CASSPHDSPYEQYF. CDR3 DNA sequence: TGTGCCAGCAGTCCCCACGACAGTCCCTACGAGCAGTACTTC.

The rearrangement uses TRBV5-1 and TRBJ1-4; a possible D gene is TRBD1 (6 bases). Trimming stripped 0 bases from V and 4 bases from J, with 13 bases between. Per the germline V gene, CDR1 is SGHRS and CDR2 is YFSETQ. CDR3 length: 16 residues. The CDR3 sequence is CASSLAGQSLNEKLFF. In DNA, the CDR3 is TGCGCCAGCAGCTTGGCCGGACAGAGTCTTAATGAAAAACTGTTTTTT.

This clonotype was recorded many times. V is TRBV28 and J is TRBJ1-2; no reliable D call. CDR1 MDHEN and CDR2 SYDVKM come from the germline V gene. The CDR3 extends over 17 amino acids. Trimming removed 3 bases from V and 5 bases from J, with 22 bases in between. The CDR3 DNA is TGTGCCAGCAGTTTCCGTCCGACTCGGGCGGAGAGTTATGGCTACACCTTC. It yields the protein CASSFRPTRAESYGYTF.

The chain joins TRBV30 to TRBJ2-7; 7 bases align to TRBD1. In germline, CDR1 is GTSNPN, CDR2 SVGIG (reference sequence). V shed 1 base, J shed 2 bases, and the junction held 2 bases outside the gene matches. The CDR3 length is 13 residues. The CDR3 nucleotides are TGTGCCTGGAGTGGGGACAGAACCTACGAGCAGTACTTC. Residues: CAWSGDRTYEQYF.

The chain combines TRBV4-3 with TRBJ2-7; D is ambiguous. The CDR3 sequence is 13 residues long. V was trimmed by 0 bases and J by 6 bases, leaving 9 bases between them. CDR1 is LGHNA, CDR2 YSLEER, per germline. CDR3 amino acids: CASSQDPSREQYF. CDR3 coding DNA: TGCGCCAGCAGCCAAGATCCCAGTCGCGAGCAGTACTTC.

The CDR3 loop is CSGGHSYEQYF. For the CDR3, the DNA is TGCAGCGGGGGACACTCCTACGAGCAGTACTTC. The gene calls are TRBV29-1 and TRBJ2-7; the D gene is possibly TRBD1 (6 bases). Germline V CDR1 and CDR2: SQVTM, ANQGSEA. This CDR3 has 11 amino acids. Trimming pared 7 bases from V and 0 bases from J, leaving 7 bases between.

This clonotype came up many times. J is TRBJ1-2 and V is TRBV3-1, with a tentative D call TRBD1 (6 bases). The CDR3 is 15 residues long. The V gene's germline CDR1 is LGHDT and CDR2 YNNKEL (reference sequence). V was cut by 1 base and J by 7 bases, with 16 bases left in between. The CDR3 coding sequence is TGTGCCAGCAGCCAAGGAACAGGGAATCCGCGTGGCTACACCTTC. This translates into CASSQGTGNPRGYTF.

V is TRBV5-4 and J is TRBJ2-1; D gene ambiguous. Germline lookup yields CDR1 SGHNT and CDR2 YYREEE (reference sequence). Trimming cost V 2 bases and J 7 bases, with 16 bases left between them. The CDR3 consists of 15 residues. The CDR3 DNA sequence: TGTGCCAGCAGCTTAAGCATCCGGCTCCAAAATGAGCAGTTCTTC. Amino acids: CASSLSIRLQNEQFF.

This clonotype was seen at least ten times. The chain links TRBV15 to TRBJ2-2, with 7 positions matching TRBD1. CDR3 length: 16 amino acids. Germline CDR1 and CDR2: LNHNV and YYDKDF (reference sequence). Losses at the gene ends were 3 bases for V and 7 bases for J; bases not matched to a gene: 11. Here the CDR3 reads CATSRKTGTNGGELFF. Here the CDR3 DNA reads TGTGCCACCAGCAGGAAGACAGGGACCAACGGCGGGGAGCTGTTTTTT.

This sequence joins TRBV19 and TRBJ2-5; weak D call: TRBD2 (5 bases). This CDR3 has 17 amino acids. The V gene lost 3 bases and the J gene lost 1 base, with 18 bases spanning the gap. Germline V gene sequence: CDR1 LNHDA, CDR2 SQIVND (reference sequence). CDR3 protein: CASSMAGPLGPQETQYF. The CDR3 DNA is TGTGCCAGTAGTATGGCCGGCCCACTAGGCCCCCAAGAGACCCAGTACTTC.

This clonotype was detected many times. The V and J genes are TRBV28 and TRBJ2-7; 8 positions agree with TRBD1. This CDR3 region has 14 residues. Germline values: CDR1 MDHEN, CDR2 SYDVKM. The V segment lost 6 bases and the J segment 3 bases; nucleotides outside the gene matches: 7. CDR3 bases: TGTGCCAGCAGATCGACAGGGGCCGGCTACGAGCAGTACTTC. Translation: CASRSTGAGYEQYF.